The clone carrying this T cell receptor (beta chain) was seen ten or more times. The antigen remains undetermined. Sequencing ends 3 residues short of the CDR3 end; the germline J gene provides the rest. This specimen belongs to a study of T cell clonality in common variable immunodeficiency. Some clones are missing from TCRdb's copy, which holds only in-frame ones; the method was immunoSEQ multiplex PCR. Sampling found around 40,000 clones, none seen once. The ends were cut back, 0 bases at V and 0 bases at J, with 8 bases in the middle. The CDR3 totals 14 residues. The germline V gene encodes CDR1 GTSNPN and CDR2 SVGIG (reference sequence). Study-wide results and caveats: CVID subjects shared fewer TCRbeta clones than healthy controls did. In common variable immunodeficiency, TCR beta chains reportedly carried fewer deletions and N-nucleotide insertions. The cause of increased CVID clonality remains unclear without subpopulation sequencing.

The sequencing sample was made of peripheral blood mononuclear cells. J is TRBJ1-2 and V is TRBV30; D is ambiguous. The sequence was collected from a person aged 18-69 years in good health. The CDR3 bases that were read are TGTGCCTGGAGTGTACAGTCGGCTAACTATGGC. It translates to CAWSVQSANYG. The full-length CDR3 reads as CAWSVQSANYGYTF.